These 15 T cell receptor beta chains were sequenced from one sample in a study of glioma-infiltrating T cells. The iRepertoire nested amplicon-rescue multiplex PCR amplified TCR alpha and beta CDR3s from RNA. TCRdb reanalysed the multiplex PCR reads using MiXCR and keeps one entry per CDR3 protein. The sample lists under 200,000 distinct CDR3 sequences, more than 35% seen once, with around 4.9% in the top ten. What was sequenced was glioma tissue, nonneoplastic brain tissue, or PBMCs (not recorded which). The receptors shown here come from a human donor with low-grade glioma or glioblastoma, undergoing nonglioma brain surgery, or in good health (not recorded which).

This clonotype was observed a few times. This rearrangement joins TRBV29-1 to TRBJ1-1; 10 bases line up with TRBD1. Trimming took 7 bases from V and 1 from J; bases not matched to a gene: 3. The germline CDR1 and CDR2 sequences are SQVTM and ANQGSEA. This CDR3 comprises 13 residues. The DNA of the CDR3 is TGCAGCGCCGGGACAGGGGCGAACACTGAAGCTTTCTTT. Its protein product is CSAGTGANTEAFF.

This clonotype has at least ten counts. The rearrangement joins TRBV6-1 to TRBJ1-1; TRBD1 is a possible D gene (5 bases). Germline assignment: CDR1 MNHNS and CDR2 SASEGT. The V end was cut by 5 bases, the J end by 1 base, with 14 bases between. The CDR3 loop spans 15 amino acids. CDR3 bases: TGTGCCAGCAGTCCCCAGGGACCGAAGAACACTGAAGCTTTCTTT. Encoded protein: CASSPQGPKNTEAFF.

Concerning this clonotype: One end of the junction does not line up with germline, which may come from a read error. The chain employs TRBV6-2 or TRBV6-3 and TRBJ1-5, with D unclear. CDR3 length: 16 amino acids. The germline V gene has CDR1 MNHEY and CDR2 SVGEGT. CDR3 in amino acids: CASSYQVGVSNQPKHF. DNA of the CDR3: TGTGCCAGCAGTTACCAGGTGGGTGTTAGCAATCAGCCCAAGCATTTT.

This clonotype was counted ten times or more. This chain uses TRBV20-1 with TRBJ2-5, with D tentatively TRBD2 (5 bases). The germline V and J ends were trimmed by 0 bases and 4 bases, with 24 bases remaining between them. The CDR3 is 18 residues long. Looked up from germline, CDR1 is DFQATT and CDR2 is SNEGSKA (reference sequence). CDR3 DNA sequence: TGCAGTGCTAGAGATCTCTTCTTAGCGAGCGGACCCAGAGAGACCCAGTACTTC. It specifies CSARDLFLASGPRETQYF.

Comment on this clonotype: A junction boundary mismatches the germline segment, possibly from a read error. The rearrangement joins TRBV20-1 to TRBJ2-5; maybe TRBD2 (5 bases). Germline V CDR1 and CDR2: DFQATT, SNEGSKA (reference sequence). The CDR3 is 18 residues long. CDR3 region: CSARDVPASGRYQETKYF. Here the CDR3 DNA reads TGCAGTGCTAGAGATGTTCCCGCCAGCGGAAGGTACCAAGAGACCAAGTACTTC.

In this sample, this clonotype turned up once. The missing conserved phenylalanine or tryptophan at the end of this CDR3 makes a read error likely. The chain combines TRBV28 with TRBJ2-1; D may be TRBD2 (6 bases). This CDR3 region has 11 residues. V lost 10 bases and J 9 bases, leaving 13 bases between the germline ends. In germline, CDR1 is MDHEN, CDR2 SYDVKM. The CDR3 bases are TGTGCCACCAGGAGGGGTATTGAGCAGTTCTTA. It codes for CATRRGIEQFL.

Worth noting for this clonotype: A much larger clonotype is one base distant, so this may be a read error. The CDR3 sequence: CSVADYNEAFF. The CDR3 nucleotides are TGCAGCGTTGCAGATTACAATGAAGCTTTCTTT. The J gene is TRBJ1-1, the V gene TRBV29-1, with no clear D. CDR1 and CDR2 (germline): SQVTM, ANQGSEA. V lost 4 bases, J lost 7 bases, and 10 bases lay in between. The CDR3 totals 11 residues. The full variable domain, with the rest looked up from reference TRBV29-1 and TRBJ1-1, is SAVISQKPSRDICQRGTSLTIQCQVDSQVTMMFWYRQQPGQSLTLIATANQGSEATYESGFVIDKFPISRPNLTFSTLTVSNMSPEDSSIYLCSVADYNEAFFGQGTRLTVV.

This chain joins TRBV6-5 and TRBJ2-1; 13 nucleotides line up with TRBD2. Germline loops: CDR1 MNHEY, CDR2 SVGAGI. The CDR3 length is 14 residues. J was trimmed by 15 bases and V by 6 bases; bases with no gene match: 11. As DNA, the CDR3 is TGTGCCAGCAGGGACTCGGGACTAGCGGGGACCCGGTTCTTC. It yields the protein CASRDSGLAGTRFF.

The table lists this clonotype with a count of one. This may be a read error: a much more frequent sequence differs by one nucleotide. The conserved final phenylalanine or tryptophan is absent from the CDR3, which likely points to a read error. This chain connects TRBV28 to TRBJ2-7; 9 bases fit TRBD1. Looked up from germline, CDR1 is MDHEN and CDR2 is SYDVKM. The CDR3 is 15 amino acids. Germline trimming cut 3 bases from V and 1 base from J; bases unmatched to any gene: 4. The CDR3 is CASSFPTGGSYEQYS. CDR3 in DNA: TGTGCCAGCAGTTTTCCGACAGGGGGTTCCTACGAGCAGTACTCC.

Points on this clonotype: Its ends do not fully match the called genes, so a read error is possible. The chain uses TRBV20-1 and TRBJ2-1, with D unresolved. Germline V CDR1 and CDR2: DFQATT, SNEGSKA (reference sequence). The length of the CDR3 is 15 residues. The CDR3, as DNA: TGCATTGCTAGAGATAGGCCAGTGTCATTTTCTGAGCAGTTCTTC. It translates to CIARDRPVSFSEQFF.

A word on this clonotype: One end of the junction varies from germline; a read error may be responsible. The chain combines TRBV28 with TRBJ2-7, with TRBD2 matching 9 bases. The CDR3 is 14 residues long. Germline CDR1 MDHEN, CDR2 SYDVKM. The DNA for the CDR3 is TGTGCCACCAGTTTACGGGGGGCGGGAGGGAAGCAGTACTTC. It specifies CATSLRGAGGKQYF.

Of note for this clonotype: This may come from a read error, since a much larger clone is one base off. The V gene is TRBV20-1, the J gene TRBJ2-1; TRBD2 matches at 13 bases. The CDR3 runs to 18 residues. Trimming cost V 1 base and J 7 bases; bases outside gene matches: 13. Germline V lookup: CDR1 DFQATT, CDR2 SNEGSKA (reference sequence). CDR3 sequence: CSARGKGGGLAGDNEQFF. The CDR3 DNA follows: TGCAGTGCTAGAGGGAAGGGGGGAGGACTAGCGGGAGATAATGAGCAGTTCTTC.

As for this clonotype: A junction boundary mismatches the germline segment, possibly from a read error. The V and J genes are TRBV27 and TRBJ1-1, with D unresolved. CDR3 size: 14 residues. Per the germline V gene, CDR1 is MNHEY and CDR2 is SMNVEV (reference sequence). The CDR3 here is CPSSMKLMNTEAFF. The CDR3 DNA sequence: TGTCCCAGCAGTATGAAACTTATGAACACTGAAGCTTTCTTT.

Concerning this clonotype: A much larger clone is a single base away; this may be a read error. The CDR3 DNA reads as TGTGCCAGCAGTTCTGGACAGGGCTCAGATACGCAGTATTTT. It is translated as CASSSGQGSDTQYF. The J gene is TRBJ2-3, the V gene TRBV2, with TRBD1 identical over 8 bases. The CDR3 is made up of 14 amino acids. Germline V gene sequence: CDR1 SNHLY, CDR2 FYNNEI. V was pared by 5 bases and J by 4 bases, with 5 bases of the junction left unmatched.

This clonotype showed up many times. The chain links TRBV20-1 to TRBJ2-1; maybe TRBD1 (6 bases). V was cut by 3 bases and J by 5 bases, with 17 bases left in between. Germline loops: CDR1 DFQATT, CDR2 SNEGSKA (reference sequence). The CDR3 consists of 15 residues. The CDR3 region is CSASIGIGDNNEQFF. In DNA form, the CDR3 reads TGCAGTGCTAGTATTGGGATAGGGGACAACAATGAGCAGTTCTTC.